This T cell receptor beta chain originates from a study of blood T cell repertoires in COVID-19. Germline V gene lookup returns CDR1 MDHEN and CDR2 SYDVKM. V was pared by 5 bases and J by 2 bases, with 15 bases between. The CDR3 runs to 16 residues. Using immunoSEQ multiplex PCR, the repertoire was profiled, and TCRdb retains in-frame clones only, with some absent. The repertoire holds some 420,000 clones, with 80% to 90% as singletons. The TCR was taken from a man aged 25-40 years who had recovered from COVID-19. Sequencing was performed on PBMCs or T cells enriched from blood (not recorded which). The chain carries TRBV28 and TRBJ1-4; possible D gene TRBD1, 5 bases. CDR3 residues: CASSPGGWGTNEKLFF. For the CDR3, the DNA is TGTGCCAGCAGTCCAGGAGGGTGGGGCACTAATGAAAAACTGTTTTTT. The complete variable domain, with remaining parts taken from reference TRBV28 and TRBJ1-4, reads DVKVTQSSRYLVKRTGEKVFLECVQDMDHENMFWYRQDPGLGLRLIYFSYDVKMKEKGDIPEGYSVSREKKERFSLILESASTNQTSMYLCASSPGGWGTNEKLFFGSGTQLSVL.